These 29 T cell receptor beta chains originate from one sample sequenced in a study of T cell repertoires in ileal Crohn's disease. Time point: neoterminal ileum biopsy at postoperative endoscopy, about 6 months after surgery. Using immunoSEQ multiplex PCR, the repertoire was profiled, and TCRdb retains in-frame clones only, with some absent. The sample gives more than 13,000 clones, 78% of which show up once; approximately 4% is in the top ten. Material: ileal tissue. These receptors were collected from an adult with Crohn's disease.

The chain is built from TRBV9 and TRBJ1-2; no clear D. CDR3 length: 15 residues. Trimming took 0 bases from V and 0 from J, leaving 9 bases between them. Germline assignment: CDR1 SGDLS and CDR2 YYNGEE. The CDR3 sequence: CASSVVTQPNYGYTF. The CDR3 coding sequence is TGTGCCAGCAGCGTAGTCACCCAGCCTAACTATGGCTACACCTTC. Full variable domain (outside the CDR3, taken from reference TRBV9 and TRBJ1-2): DSGVTQTPKHLITATGQRVTLRCSPRSGDLSVYWYQQSLDQGLQFLIQYYNGEERAKGNILERFSAQQFPDLHSELNLSSLELGDSALYFCASSVVTQPNYGYTFGSGTRLTVV.

The CDR3 DNA reads TGTGCCAGCAGTTTTACCCCCCCTGGGATAGATACGCAGTATTTT. Protein: CASSFTPPGIDTQYF. This rearrangement joins TRBV27 to TRBJ2-3; D unclear. The germline V gene encodes CDR1 MNHEY and CDR2 SMNVEV (reference sequence). V lost 3 bases and J 5 bases, leaving 15 bases between the germline ends. This CDR3 spans 15 amino acids.

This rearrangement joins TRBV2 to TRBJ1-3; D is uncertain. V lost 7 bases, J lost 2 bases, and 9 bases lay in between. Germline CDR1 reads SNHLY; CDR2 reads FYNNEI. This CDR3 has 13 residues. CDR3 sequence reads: CASTSDTGNTIYF. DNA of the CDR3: TGTGCCAGCACCTCCGACACTGGAAACACCATATATTTT.

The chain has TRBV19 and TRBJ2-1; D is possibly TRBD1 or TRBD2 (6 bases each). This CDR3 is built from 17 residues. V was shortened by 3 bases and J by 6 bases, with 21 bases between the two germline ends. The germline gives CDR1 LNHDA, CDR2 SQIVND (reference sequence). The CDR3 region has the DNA TGTGCCAGTAGTATGTGGGCAGGCGGGACAAGATCCAATGAGCAGTTCTTC. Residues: CASSMWAGGTRSNEQFF.

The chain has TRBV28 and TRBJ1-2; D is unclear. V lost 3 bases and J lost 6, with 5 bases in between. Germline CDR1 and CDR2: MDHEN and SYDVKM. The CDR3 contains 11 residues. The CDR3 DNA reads TGTGCCAGCAGTTTTAGGGATGGCTACACCTTC. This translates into CASSFRDGYTF.

The CDR3 DNA is TGTGCCACCCAAAGTGGCTATGGCTACACCTTC. Translating gives CATQSGYGYTF. The V gene is TRBV10-3, the J gene TRBJ1-2; no definite D call. Germline V gives CDR1 ENHRY, CDR2 SYGVKD. CDR3 length: 11 amino acids. Trimming removed 10 bases at V and 4 bases at J, with 10 bases between.

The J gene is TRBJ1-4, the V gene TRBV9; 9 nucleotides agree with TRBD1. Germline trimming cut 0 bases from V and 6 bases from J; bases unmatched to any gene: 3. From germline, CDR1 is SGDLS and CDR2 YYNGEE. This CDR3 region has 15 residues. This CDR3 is CASSVGGQGDEKLFF. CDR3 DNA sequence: TGTGCCAGCAGCGTAGGGGGACAGGGTGATGAAAAACTGTTTTTT.

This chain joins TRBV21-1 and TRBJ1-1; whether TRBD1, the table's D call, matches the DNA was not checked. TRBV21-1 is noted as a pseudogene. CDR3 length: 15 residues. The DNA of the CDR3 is TGTGCCAGCAGGACCCGACAGGGGGGTTGCCCTGAAGCTTTCTTT. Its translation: CASRTRQGGCPEAFF.

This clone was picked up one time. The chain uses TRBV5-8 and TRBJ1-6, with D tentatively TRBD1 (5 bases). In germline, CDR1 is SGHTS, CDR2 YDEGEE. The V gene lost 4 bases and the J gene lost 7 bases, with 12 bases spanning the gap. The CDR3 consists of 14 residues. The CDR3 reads CASSSRDGNSPLHF. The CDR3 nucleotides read TGTGCCAGCAGCAGCCGGGACGGAAATTCACCCCTCCACTTT.

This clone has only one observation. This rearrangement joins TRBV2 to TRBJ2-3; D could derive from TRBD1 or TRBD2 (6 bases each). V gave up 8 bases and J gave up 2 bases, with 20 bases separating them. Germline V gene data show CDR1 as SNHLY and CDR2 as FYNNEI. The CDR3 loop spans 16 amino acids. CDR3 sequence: CASSTNGGGDTDTQYF. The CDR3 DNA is TGTGCCAGCTCCACAAACGGGGGCGGGGACACAGATACGCAGTATTTT. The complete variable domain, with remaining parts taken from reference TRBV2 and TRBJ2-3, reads EPEVTQTPSHQVTQMGQEVILRCVPISNHLYFYWYRQILGQKVEFLVSFYNNEISEKSEIFDDQFSVERPDGSNFTLKIRSTKLEDSAMYFCASSTNGGGDTDTQYFGPGTRLTVL.

In DNA form, the CDR3 reads TGTGCCAGCAGCCCAGGACTAGCGGGGGGGCCAGGGGGAGAGACCCAGTACTTC. As protein: CASSPGLAGGPGGETQYF. V and J are TRBV11-2 and TRBJ2-5; 15 bases are shared with TRBD2. This CDR3 is 18 amino acids long. V was clipped by 5 bases and J by 4 bases; unmatched bases: 11. The germline CDR1 and CDR2 sequences are SGHAT and FQNNGV.

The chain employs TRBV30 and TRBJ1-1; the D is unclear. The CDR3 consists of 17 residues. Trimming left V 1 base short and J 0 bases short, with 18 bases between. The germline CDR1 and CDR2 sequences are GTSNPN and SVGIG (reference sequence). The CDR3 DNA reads TGTGCCTGGAGTGCCGTTCGGGCCGGCAGCCTGAACACTGAAGCTTTCTTT. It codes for CAWSAVRAGSLNTEAFF. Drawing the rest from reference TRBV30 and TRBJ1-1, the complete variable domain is SQTIHQWPATLVQPVGSPLSLECTVEGTSNPNLYWYRQAAGRGLQLLFYSVGIGQISSEVPQNLSASRPQDRQFILSSKKLLLSDSGFYLCAWSAVRAGSLNTEAFFGQGTRLTVV.

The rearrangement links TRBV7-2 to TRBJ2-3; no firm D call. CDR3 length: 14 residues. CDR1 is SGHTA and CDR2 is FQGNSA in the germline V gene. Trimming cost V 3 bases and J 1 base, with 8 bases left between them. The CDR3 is CASSFFKRTDTQYF. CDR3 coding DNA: TGTGCCAGCAGCTTTTTCAAACGCACAGATACGCAGTATTTT.

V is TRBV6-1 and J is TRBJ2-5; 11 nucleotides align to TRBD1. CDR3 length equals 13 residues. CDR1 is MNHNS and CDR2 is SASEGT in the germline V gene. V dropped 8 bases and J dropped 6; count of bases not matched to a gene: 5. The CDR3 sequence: CASGQGALKTQYF. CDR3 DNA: TGTGCCAGCGGACAGGGGGCATTAAAGACCCAGTACTTC.

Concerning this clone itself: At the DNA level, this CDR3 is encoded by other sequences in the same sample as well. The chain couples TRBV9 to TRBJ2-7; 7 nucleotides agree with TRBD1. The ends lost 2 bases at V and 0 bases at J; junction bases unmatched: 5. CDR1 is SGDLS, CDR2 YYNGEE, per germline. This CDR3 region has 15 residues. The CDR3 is CASSVGQVSSYEQYF. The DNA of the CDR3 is TGTGCCAGCAGCGTTGGACAGGTGAGCTCCTACGAGCAGTACTTC.

The CDR3 sequence is CASSPEGTQYF. In DNA, the CDR3 is TGTGCCAGCAGCCCTGAGGGGACCCAGTACTTC. V usage is TRBV7-2 and J usage is TRBJ2-5; perhaps TRBD2 as D (5 bases). Germline CDR1 is SGHTA and CDR2 is FQGNSA. The CDR3 covers 11 residues. V was pared by 5 bases and J by 7 bases, with 8 bases between.

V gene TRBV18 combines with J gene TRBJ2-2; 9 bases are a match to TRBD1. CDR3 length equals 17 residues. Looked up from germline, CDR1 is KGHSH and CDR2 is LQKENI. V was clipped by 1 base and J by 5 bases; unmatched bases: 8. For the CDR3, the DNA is TGTGCCAGCTCACCACAGGGACAGGGCCGGCTTACCGGGGAGCTGTTTTTT. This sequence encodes CASSPQGQGRLTGELFF.

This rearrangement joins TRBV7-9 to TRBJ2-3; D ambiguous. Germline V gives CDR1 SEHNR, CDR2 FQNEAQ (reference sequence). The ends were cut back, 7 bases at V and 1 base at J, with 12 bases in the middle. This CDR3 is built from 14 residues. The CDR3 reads CASNPGGGTDTQYF. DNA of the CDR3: TGTGCCAGCAATCCAGGTGGAGGCACAGATACGCAGTATTTT.

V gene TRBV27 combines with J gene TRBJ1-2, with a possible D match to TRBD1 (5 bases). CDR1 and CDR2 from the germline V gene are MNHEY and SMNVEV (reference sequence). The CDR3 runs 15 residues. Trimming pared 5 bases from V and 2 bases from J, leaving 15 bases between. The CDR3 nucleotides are TGTGCCAGCAGTCCGTTTTGGGGCGACAACTATGGCTACACCTTC. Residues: CASSPFWGDNYGYTF.

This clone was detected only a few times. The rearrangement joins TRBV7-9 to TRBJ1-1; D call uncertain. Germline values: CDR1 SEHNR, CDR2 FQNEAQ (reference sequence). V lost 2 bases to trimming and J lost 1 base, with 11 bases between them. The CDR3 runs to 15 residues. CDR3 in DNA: TGTGCCAGCAGCTTAATGGCCGGTCGGAACACTGAAGCTTTCTTT. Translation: CASSLMAGRNTEAFF. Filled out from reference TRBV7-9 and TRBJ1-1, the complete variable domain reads DTGVSQNPRHKITKRGQNVTFRCDPISEHNRLYWYRQTLGQGPEFLTYFQNEAQLEKSRLLSDRFSAERPKGSFSTLEIQRTEQGDSAMYLCASSLMAGRNTEAFFGQGTRLTVV.

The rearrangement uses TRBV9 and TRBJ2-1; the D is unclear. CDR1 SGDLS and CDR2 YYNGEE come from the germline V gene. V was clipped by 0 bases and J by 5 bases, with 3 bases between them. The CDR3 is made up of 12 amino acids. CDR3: CASSVGHNEQFF. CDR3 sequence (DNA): TGTGCCAGCAGCGTAGGGCACAATGAGCAGTTCTTC.

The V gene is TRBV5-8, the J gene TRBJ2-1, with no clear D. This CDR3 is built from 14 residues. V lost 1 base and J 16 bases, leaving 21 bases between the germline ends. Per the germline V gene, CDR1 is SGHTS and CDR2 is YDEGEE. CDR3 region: CASSLHSSAPTFFF. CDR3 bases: TGTGCCAGCAGCTTGCATTCCAGCGCCCCGACGTTCTTCTTC.

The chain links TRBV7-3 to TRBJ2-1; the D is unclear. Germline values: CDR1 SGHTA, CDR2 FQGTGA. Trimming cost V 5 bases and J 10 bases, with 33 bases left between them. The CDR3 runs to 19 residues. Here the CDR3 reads CASSPDPLYGSYRLGEQFF. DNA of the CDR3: TGTGCCAGCAGCCCAGACCCCCTGTACGGCTCCTACCGTCTTGGGGAGCAGTTCTTC.

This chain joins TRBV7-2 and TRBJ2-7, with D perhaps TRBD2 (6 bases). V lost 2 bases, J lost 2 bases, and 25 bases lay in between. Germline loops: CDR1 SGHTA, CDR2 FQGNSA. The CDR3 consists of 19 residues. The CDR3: CASSLILGSLRGLPYEQYF. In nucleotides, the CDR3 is TGTGCCAGCAGCTTAATTTTGGGAAGCCTACGGGGGTTGCCCTACGAGCAGTACTTC.

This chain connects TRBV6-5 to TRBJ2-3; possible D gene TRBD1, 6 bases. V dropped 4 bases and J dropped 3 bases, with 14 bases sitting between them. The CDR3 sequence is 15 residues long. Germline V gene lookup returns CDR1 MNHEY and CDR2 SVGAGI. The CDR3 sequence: CASSSWRGGTDTQYF. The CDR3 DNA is TGTGCCAGCAGTTCATGGAGAGGGGGAACAGATACGCAGTATTTT.

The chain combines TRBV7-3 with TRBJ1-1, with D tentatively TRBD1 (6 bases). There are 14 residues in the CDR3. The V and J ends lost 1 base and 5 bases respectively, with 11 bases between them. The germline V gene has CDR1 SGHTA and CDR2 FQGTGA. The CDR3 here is CASSLMGGGTEAFF. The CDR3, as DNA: TGTGCCAGCAGCTTAATGGGGGGCGGAACTGAAGCTTTCTTT. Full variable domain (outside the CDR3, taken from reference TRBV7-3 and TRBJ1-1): GAGVSQTPSNKVTEKGKYVELRCDPISGHTALYWYRQSLGQGPEFLIYFQGTGAADDSGLPNDRFFAVRPEGSVSTLKIQRTERGDSAVYLCASSLMGGGTEAFFGQGTRLTVV.

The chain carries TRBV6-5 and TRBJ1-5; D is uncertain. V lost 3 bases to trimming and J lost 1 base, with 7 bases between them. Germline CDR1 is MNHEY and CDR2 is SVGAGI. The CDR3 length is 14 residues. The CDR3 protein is CASSYTGSNQPQHF. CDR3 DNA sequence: TGTGCCAGCAGTTATACGGGGAGCAATCAGCCCCAGCATTTT.

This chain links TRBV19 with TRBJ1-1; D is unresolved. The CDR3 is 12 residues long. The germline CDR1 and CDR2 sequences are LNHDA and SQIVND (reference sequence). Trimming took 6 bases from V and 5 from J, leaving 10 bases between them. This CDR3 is CASSSLRTEAFF. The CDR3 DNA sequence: TGTGCCAGTAGCTCATTGAGAACTGAAGCTTTCTTT. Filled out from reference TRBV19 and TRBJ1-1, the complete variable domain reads DGGITQSPKYLFRKEGQNVTLSCEQNLNHDAMYWYRQDPGQGLRLIYYSQIVNDFQKGDIAEGYSVSREKKESFPLTVTSAQKNPTAFYLCASSSLRTEAFFGQGTRLTVV.

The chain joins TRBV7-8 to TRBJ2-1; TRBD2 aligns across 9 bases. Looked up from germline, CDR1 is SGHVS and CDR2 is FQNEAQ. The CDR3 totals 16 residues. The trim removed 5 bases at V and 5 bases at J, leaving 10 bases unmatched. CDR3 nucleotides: TGTGCCAGCAGCCCCTTAGCGGGGGCCCCTGACAATGAGCAGTTCTTC. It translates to CASSPLAGAPDNEQFF.